What follows describes a single T cell receptor (beta chain). The antigen remains undetermined. This entry comes from a study of cytomegalovirus exposure and HLA in healthy donors. Looking at the study overall: There were 100 million to 120 million unique TCR beta sequences, drawn from about 179 million T cells, in an earlier analysis. Points from the study as a whole: Through in vitro validation, a few CMV-associated chains were shown to be specific for CMV antigens. There were about 160 TCR beta chains listed as cytomegalovirus-associated.

PCR amplification relied on 60 Vbeta primers (plus 13 Jbeta primers). Generated by immunoSEQ multiplex PCR, the TCRdb table keeps only in-frame clones and is missing some. The sample lists approximately 120,000 clones; about 80% were seen once. CDR1 is LNHDA, CDR2 SQIVND, per germline (reference sequence). V shed 8 bases, J shed 7 bases, and the junction held 10 bases outside the gene matches. The CDR3 runs to 13 residues. Sequenced sample: PBMCs. The chain couples TRBV19 to TRBJ1-1; 7 nucleotides line up with TRBD1. This receptor was identified in a woman aged 40 to 50 in good health and CMV-seropositive. The CDR3 DNA reads as TGTGCCAGTGGTAGGGGGCGATTATTTGAAGCTTTCTTT. Amino acids: CASGRGRLFEAFF.